This T cell receptor (beta chain) was captured by sequencing in a study of blood T cell repertoires in COVID-19 (dated by TCRdb to the early 2020s). With regard to the full study: Samples covering the acute and convalescent phases of COVID-19 were provided by collaborators in the United States, Italy and Spain. HLA class I and class II types, where available, came from metadata supplied by the sample provider rather than from assay-based typing. The prospective study material was composed of cDNA or gDNA derived from T cells, B-cell-depleted T cells, or PBMCs. A freely available public database, intended as a resource for researchers studying the immune response to SARS-CoV-2, is where the repertoires were released. Sample metadata almost always included a de-identified subject ID, COVID-19 status, age in years and sex. The samples were drawn from two sources: the first 160 participants of the ongoing ImmuneRACE study, and over 1,000 subjects contributed by 6 global collaborators. Subjects who had been exposed to COVID-19, were actively infected with it, or had recovered from it provided the deeply sampled blood TCRbeta repertoires that made up the dataset.

As regards this clone: The specificity of this receptor is unknown. No base qualities exist here, and no much larger clone lies one base off it.

On the study overall, not on this receptor specifically: The amount of clinical and demographic metadata varied by source and participant and was provided uncurated.

The CDR3 has 13 amino acids, counting the end cysteine and phenylalanine. Only the CDR3 part of the read is kept: 39 bases, read in frame from the first base. As encoded in the germline V gene, CDR1 is SGHAT while CDR2 is FQNNGV. The V end loses 6 bases and the J end loses 3 bases, and a stretch of 9 bases separates them. TCRbeta CDR3 regions were amplified from genomic DNA using the immunoSEQ Assay, a bias-controlled multiplex PCR. Per the original workflow: Within the assay, amplification of reference gene primers was used to estimate how many nucleated cells each sample contained. Sequence reads were collapsed and filtered to measure the absolute abundance of every unique TCRbeta CDR3 rearrangement. Productive Simpson clonality was computed per sample as the square root of Simpson's diversity index over productive rearrangements. TCRdb provides this immuneACCESS table in a form limited to in-frame rearrangements. Some clones are lacking; in checked studies, under half of them reflect an unresolved V gene, and why the rest are absent is not known. Clonal size and the V and J genes are those of that table, whereas D and trimming came from the DNA. The sample records 150,000 or so clones, about four fifths of which are singletons. The ten largest clones capture 10% to 15% of the sample.

A second Seattle source provided samples from volunteer blood donors who had recovered from COVID-19. Collaborating institutions collected whole blood in K2EDTA tubes following their own protocols. For TCRbeta analysis, collaborators shipped samples in one of three forms: frozen whole blood, isolated PBMCs, or DNA extracted from either of those sample types. This sequence originates from a man in his 70s who had recovered from COVID-19. The rearranged segments are TRBV11-2 and TRBJ2-1, with the identity of the D gene unclear. Sequencing used peripheral blood. The sequence in DNA is TGTGCCAGCAGACTCAATAGCTACAATGAGCAGTTCTTC. This gives the protein CASRLNSYNEQFF.